This T cell receptor (beta chain) emerged from a study of T cell clonality in common variable immunodeficiency. Study-level points and caveats: CVID subjects had higher TCRbeta clonality than healthy controls, most marked in about a third.

This clone was observed many times. Its antigen is not known. The read finishes 3 residues shy of the CDR3 end, and the germline J gene is used to complete it. Equal genomic DNA amounts from CVID and control samples were sequenced. Here immunoSEQ multiplex PCR was the method, and the copy in TCRdb shows in-frame clones only, minus some. The sample is made up of around 60,000 clones, none counted only once. Looked up from germline, CDR1 is SGHAT and CDR2 is FQNNGV. J was trimmed by 4 bases and V by 5 bases; bases with no gene match: 8. The CDR3 extends over 15 amino acids. The chain is built from TRBV11-2 and TRBJ1-5, with 7 bases aligning to TRBD1. Sequencing used peripheral blood mononuclear cells. The sequence came from a person aged 18 to 70 in good health. Partial CDR3 DNA: TGTGCCAGCAGCCCACCTGAGGGACAGAATCAGCCC. The encoded protein is CASSPPEGQNQP. The full CDR3 protein is CASSPPEGQNQPQHF. Filled out from reference TRBV11-2 and TRBJ1-5, the complete variable domain reads EAGVAQSPRYKIIEKRQSVAFWCNPISGHATLYWYQQILGQGPKLLIQFQNNGVVDDSQLPKDRFSAERLKGVDSTLKIQPAKLEDSAVYLCASSPPEGQNQPQHFGDGTRLSIL.